The 22 T cell receptor beta chains reported below all come from one sample, sequenced in a study of low-dose radiotherapy and immunotherapy resistance in tumors. The time point was: after trial treatment. Treatment meaning: LDRT plus nivolumab, ipilimumab, low-dose cyclophosphamide and aspirin (RACIN trial). TRAV- and TRBV-specific primers primed first-strand cDNA, covering alpha and beta chains. PCR amplification of the TCRs was performed with Phusion for about 20 PCR cycles, and it relied on a constant-region primer together with a V-primer adapter. TCRdb passed the reads through MiXCR, listing each CDR3 protein once. This table holds roughly 40,000 distinct CDR3 sequences, 25% to 30% found once. Here the sequenced sample was PBMCs, taken after low-dose radiotherapy plus immunotherapy. Receptor source: a male donor with prostate cancer.

This clonotype came up many times. This rearrangement joins TRBV24-1 to TRBJ2-1, with 8 bases aligning to TRBD2. Germline CDR1 KGHDR, CDR2 SFDVKD. The CDR3 has 16 amino acids. The ends lost 1 base at V and 4 bases at J; junction bases unmatched: 5. This chain's CDR3 is CATSDFAGGPYNEQFF. CDR3 DNA sequence: TGTGCCACCAGTGATTTCGCGGGGGGCCCATACAATGAGCAGTTCTTC.

This clonotype was found many times. The CDR3 DNA is TGTGCCAGCAGAACCGACTACGGCAGGACCCAGTACTTC. Protein: CASRTDYGRTQYF. The V call is TRBV6-5, the J call TRBJ2-5; possibly TRBD2 for D (5 bases). The V end lost 6 bases, the J end lost 7 bases, and 15 bases lay between the germline ends. The CDR3 spans 13 residues. Germline CDR1 MNHEY, CDR2 SVGAGI.

This clonotype was seen repeatedly, ten times or more. The chain links TRBV2 to TRBJ1-1, with D possibly TRBD1 on 6 matching bases. The CDR3 extends over 17 amino acids. V was clipped by 6 bases and J by 0 bases, with 20 bases between them. CDR1 SNHLY and CDR2 FYNNEI come from the germline V gene. CDR3 sequence (DNA): TGTGCCAGCAGCCCTAGGGGGGGAAAACTCATGAACACTGAAGCTTTCTTT. Protein: CASSPRGGKLMNTEAFF.

This clonotype was recorded at least ten times. J is TRBJ1-1 and V is TRBV12-3 or TRBV12-4; D not certain. Trimming took off 2 bases at V and 1 base at J, with 5 bases between the two ends. The CDR3 is 13 residues long. The CDR3 DNA is TGTGCCAGCAGTTTAACCGGGAACACTGAAGCTTTCTTT. It specifies CASSLTGNTEAFF.

As regards this clonotype: This likely came from a read error, as a far larger clone is one base away. The chain uses TRBV1 and TRBJ1-2. TRBV1 is described as a pseudogene. The CDR3 runs 14 residues. CDR3 loop: CTSSPGGNTYGYTF. The CDR3, as DNA: TGCACCAGCAGCCCAGGCGGAAATACCTATGGCTACACCTTC.

This clonotype has a count of ten or more. This rearrangement joins TRBV11-2 to TRBJ2-1, with TRBD1 matching over 7 bases. The CDR3 covers 15 residues. The trim removed 0 bases at V and 6 bases at J, leaving 5 bases unmatched. CDR1 and CDR2 (germline): SGHAT, FQNNGV. The CDR3, as DNA: TGTGCCAGCAGCTTAGACGGGCAGGGGGTCAATGAGCAGTTCTTC. Encoded protein: CASSLDGQGVNEQFF.

This chain links TRBV12-3 or TRBV12-4 with TRBJ2-7; no definite D call. V lost 5 bases and J lost 7, with 24 bases in between. CDR3 length equals 16 residues. The CDR3 here is CASSRTNGILRREQYF. The CDR3 nucleotides are TGTGCCAGCAGTCGAACGAACGGTATACTACGAAGGGAGCAGTACTTC.

V and J are TRBV6-1 and TRBJ2-7; the D gene is possibly TRBD2 (6 bases). The germline gives CDR1 MNHNS, CDR2 SASEGT. Between the trimmed V and J ends, which lost 6 bases and 1 base, there was a span of 13 bases. The CDR3 extends over 14 amino acids. The CDR3 nucleotides read TGTGCCAGCAGCCGCGGGACGGATTCCTACGAGCAGTACTTC. Protein: CASSRGTDSYEQYF.

The sample holds many counts of this clonotype. The rearrangement uses TRBV7-3 and TRBJ2-5; the D gene could be TRBD1 or TRBD2 (5 bases each). In germline, CDR1 is SGHTA, CDR2 FQGTGA. V lost 5 bases, J lost 5 bases, and 12 bases lay in between. This CDR3 is 13 amino acids long. CDR3 sequence reads: CASSNWGGETQYF. The CDR3 DNA sequence: TGTGCCAGCAGCAACTGGGGCGGGGAGACCCAGTACTTC.

In its sample, this clonotype was seen many times. The CDR3 region has the DNA TGTGCCTGGAGTACGCAGGGGACAGTCCCTACAGATACGCAGTATTTT. It encodes CAWSTQGTVPTDTQYF. The chain joins TRBV30 to TRBJ2-3; 7 bases line up with TRBD1. Germline loops: CDR1 GTSNPN, CDR2 SVGIG (reference sequence). The CDR3 runs 16 residues. Unmatched junction bases numbered 11, after V lost 2 bases and J lost 3 bases.

Concerning this clonotype: This is likely an artifact of a read error, given a far larger clone one base away. The chain employs TRBV5-4 and TRBJ2-1, with TRBD1 as a possible D gene (6 bases). The CDR3 sequence is 15 residues long. Germline loops: CDR1 SGHNT, CDR2 YYREEE (reference sequence). Trimming took 3 bases from V and 13 from J, leaving 23 bases between them. The DNA of the CDR3 is TGTGCCAGCAGCTACTTCCTACAGGGCCAAGAGACCCAGTTCTTC. This translates into CASSYFLQGQETQFF. The full variable domain, in which reference TRBV5-4 and TRBJ2-1 provide the parts outside the CDR3, is ETGVTQSPTHLIKTRGQQVTLRCSSQSGHNTVSWYQQALGQGPQFIFQYYREEENGRGNFPPRFSGLQFPNYSSELNVNALELDDSALYLCASSYFLQGQETQFFGPGTRLTVL.

This clonotype was observed many times. The chain couples TRBV30 to TRBJ1-5; TRBD1 matches at 7 bases. Germline CDR1 and CDR2: GTSNPN and SVGIG (reference sequence). V shed 1 base, J shed 7 bases, and the junction held 7 bases outside the gene matches. The CDR3 runs to 14 residues. The CDR3 sequence: CAWSATRGGQPQHF. CDR3 bases: TGTGCCTGGAGTGCCACACGAGGGGGCCAGCCCCAGCATTTT.

This clonotype was counted many times. The V and J genes are TRBV5-1 and TRBJ1-5; no clear D. Trimming removed 0 bases from V and 7 bases from J, with 14 bases in between. The CDR3 runs 15 residues. Germline CDR1 and CDR2: SGHRS and YFSETQ. The CDR3 nucleotides read TGCGCCAGCAGCTTGGACGCCTTCTCGTCCCAGCCCCAGCATTTT. The encoded protein is CASSLDAFSSQPQHF. Complete variable domain (other parts from reference TRBV5-1 and TRBJ1-5): KAGVTQTPRYLIKTRGQQVTLSCSPISGHRSVSWYQQTPGQGLQFLFEYFSETQRNKGNFPGRFSGRQFSNSRSEMNVSTLELGDSALYLCASSLDAFSSQPQHFGDGTRLSIL.

This clonotype was picked up many times. Germline is not matched at one junction end, which may reflect a read error. V usage is TRBV5-1 and J usage is TRBJ1-2; TRBD1 might be the D (6 bases). CDR1 and CDR2 from the germline V gene are SGHRS and YFSETQ. The CDR3 loop spans 15 amino acids. The DNA of the CDR3 is TGTGCCAGCAGCCGGCGGACAGCCTTTAACTATGGCTACACCTTC. Its protein is CASSRRTAFNYGYTF. Using reference TRBV5-1 and TRBJ1-2 for the parts outside the CDR3, the full variable domain is KAGVTQTPRYLIKTRGQQVTLSCSPISGHRSVSWYQQTPGQGLQFLFEYFSETQRNKGNFPGRFSGRQFSNSRSEMNVSTLELGDSALYLCASSRRTAFNYGYTFGSGTRLTVV.

This clonotype was detected many times. A far larger clone is off by one base, so a read error is likely. This chain connects TRBV28 to TRBJ2-7, with TRBD2 matching over 10 bases. The CDR3 extends over 14 amino acids. With 8 bases clipped from V and 7 bases from J, the junction kept 11 bases outside the gene matches. CDR1 and CDR2 from the germline V gene are MDHEN and SYDVKM. The chain's CDR3 is CASLRAGGPDEQYF. The CDR3 DNA reads as TGTGCCAGCTTACGAGCGGGAGGGCCCGATGAGCAGTACTTC.

Ten or more counts support this clonotype. The V call is TRBV19, the J call TRBJ2-1, with TRBD1 matching 7 bases. The CDR3 contains 15 residues. The V gene end was trimmed by 7 bases and the J gene end by 7 bases; junction bases not matched to a gene: 13. Germline V gene sequence: CDR1 LNHDA, CDR2 SQIVND (reference sequence). In DNA, the CDR3 is TGTGCCAGTAACCCTAGACAGGGACGCGGGAATGAGCAGTTCTTC. Its translation: CASNPRQGRGNEQFF.

As regards this clonotype: This probably arose from a read error, given a far larger clone one base away. V is TRBV13 and J is TRBJ2-5; 8 positions match TRBD1. Germline V gives CDR1 PRHDT, CDR2 FYEKMQ (reference sequence). V shed 6 bases, J shed 5 bases, and the junction held 14 bases outside the gene matches. This CDR3 is built from 16 residues. The DNA of the CDR3 is TGTGCCAGCAGGATAACAGGGGGGCTCTCGGCGGAGACCCAGTACTTC. It encodes CASRITGGLSAETQYF.

This clonotype was recorded many times. This chain uses TRBV21-1 with TRBJ1-2; TRBD1 reflects the table's D call only, with no check against the DNA. TRBV21-1 is tagged as a pseudogene. The length of the CDR3 is 17 residues. CDR3: CASSLSTNSRGSYGYTF. In DNA, the CDR3 is TGTGCCAGCAGCCTTTCGACCAATTCGAGGGGAAGCTATGGCTACACCTTC.

This clonotype was observed at least ten times. CDR3: CASSLTGFSYNEQFF. The CDR3 region has the DNA TGTGCCAGCAGCCTGACTGGGTTCTCCTACAATGAGCAGTTCTTC. V usage is TRBV11-2 and J usage is TRBJ2-1; no definite D call. CDR1 and CDR2 (germline): SGHAT, FQNNGV. This CDR3 comprises 15 residues. V was shortened by 5 bases and J by 0 bases, with 11 bases between the two germline ends. The complete variable domain, with remaining parts taken from reference TRBV11-2 and TRBJ2-1, reads EAGVAQSPRYKIIEKRQSVAFWCNPISGHATLYWYQQILGQGPKLLIQFQNNGVVDDSQLPKDRFSAERLKGVDSTLKIQPAKLEDSAVYLCASSLTGFSYNEQFFGPGTRLTVL.

Points on this clonotype: A single base is all that separates this from a far larger clone, so a read error is likely. The J gene is TRBJ2-7, the V gene TRBV29-1; possibly TRBD1 for D (6 bases). V lost 8 bases and J lost 7, with 18 bases in between. CDR3 length: 12 residues. CDR1 SQVTM and CDR2 ANQGSEA come from the germline V gene. The CDR3 region has the DNA TGCAGCACACAAGACAGGTACAATGAGCAGTACTTC. This sequence encodes CSTQDRYNEQYF.

This rearrangement joins TRBV6-6 to TRBJ2-1; D is unclear. Deletions cut 10 bases from V and 9 bases from J, with 19 bases between. CDR3 length: 13 amino acids. Germline V gives CDR1 MNHNY, CDR2 SVGAGI (reference sequence). The CDR3 DNA reads TGTGCCACCGTCCCTGAGACGGCTACTGAGCAGTTCTTC. It translates to CATVPETATEQFF.

The chain employs TRBV12-3 or TRBV12-4 and TRBJ2-2; D is ambiguous. Trimming stripped 6 bases from V and 2 bases from J, with 7 bases between. The CDR3 is 13 amino acids. This CDR3 reads CASSHQNTGELFF. In DNA form, the CDR3 reads TGTGCCAGCAGCCATCAAAACACCGGGGAGCTGTTTTTT.